A single sample gave rise to the 28 T cell receptor beta chains below, sequenced in a study of blood T cell repertoires in COVID-19. The repertoire was sequenced with immunoSEQ multiplex PCR; TCRdb's copy has only in-frame clones and lacks some. This table holds about 280,000 clones, 85% found once. Sequenced input: peripheral blood. The origin of the receptors is a human donor in a cohort sampled during active COVID-19.

The chain couples TRBV9 to TRBJ2-2, with D perhaps matching TRBD2 (5 bases). CDR3 length equals 17 residues. CDR1 SGDLS and CDR2 YYNGEE come from the germline V gene. Trimming cost V 2 bases and J 1 base, with 15 bases left between them. The CDR3 DNA is TGTGCCAGCAGCGTTGGACTCGACGAAATGAACACCGGGGAGCTGTTTTTT. Translating gives CASSVGLDEMNTGELFF.

The rearrangement joins TRBV10-3 to TRBJ1-6, with a tentative D call TRBD1 (5 bases). V gave up 8 bases and J gave up 9 bases, with 17 bases separating them. This CDR3 is 14 amino acids long. CDR1 is ENHRY and CDR2 is SYGVKD in the germline V gene. DNA of the CDR3: TGTGCCATCCGGGCCCCCGTAGACAGTTCACCCCTCCACTTT. Its protein product is CAIRAPVDSSPLHF.

The V and J genes are TRBV5-1 and TRBJ2-1; 8 bases map to TRBD2. This CDR3 comprises 16 residues. In germline, CDR1 is SGHRS, CDR2 YFSETQ. V dropped 1 base and J dropped 7; count of bases not matched to a gene: 10. DNA of the CDR3: TGCGCCAGCAGCTTGATGGGAGCGGGAGTCGGGAATGAGCAGTTCTTC. Translated: CASSLMGAGVGNEQFF.

This clone was observed a single time. The rearrangement links TRBV9 to TRBJ1-2; 7 nucleotides agree with TRBD1. The CDR3 is made up of 12 amino acids. From germline, CDR1 is SGDLS and CDR2 YYNGEE. Trimming at V came to 4 bases and at J to 8 bases, leaving 5 bases not matched to a gene. CDR3 in amino acids: CASSPGQRGYTF. CDR3 bases: TGTGCCAGCAGCCCGGGACAGCGGGGCTACACCTTC. Filled out from reference TRBV9 and TRBJ1-2, the complete variable domain reads DSGVTQTPKHLITATGQRVTLRCSPRSGDLSVYWYQQSLDQGLQFLIQYYNGEERAKGNILERFSAQQFPDLHSELNLSSLELGDSALYFCASSPGQRGYTFGSGTRLTVV.

This clone was counted once. The chain recombines TRBV3-1 (or the pseudogene TRBV3-2) with TRBJ1-1, with 10 positions matching TRBD1. There are 13 residues in the CDR3. V lost 4 bases and J lost 10; bases outside the gene matches: 6. The germline CDR1 and CDR2 sequences are LGHDT and YNNKEL (reference sequence). The CDR3 spells CASSLRQGAGAFF. CDR3 DNA sequence: TGTGCCAGCAGCCTAAGACAGGGGGCAGGAGCTTTCTTT.

The gene calls are TRBV23-1 and TRBJ2-7; a possible D gene is TRBD1 (6 bases). TRBV23-1 is an open reading frame, and its role is uncertain. This CDR3 is built from 16 residues. V lost 0 bases to trimming and J lost 3 bases, with 15 bases between them. CDR3 sequence reads: CASSQSGHSRGYEQYF. CDR3 bases: TGCGCCAGCAGTCAATCGGGACACTCCCGGGGCTACGAGCAGTACTTC.

The V gene is TRBV30, the J gene TRBJ1-4, with D hard to call. This CDR3 is 16 amino acids long. V was cut by 3 bases and J by 3 bases, with 17 bases left in between. Germline lookup yields CDR1 GTSNPN and CDR2 SVGIG (reference sequence). The DNA for the CDR3 is TGTGCCTGGAGCGATTCTATCCGGGGAGCTAATGAAAAACTGTTTTTT. It encodes CAWSDSIRGANEKLFF.

The gene calls are TRBV27 and TRBJ1-5, with D tentatively TRBD1 (6 bases). The V end was cut by 7 bases, the J end by 7 bases, with 14 bases between. The CDR3 contains 13 residues. CDR1 and CDR2 from the germline V gene are MNHEY and SMNVEV (reference sequence). For the CDR3, the DNA is TGTGCCAGCACCACAGGGTGGGGGCAGCCCCAGCATTTT. Protein sequence: CASTTGWGQPQHF.

V and J are TRBV30 and TRBJ2-7; 10 bases are a match to TRBD2. The ends lost 4 bases at V and 2 bases at J; junction bases unmatched: 2. The CDR3 runs 13 residues. From germline, CDR1 is GTSNPN and CDR2 SVGIG (reference sequence). This CDR3 reads CAWTLAGAYEQYF. The CDR3 DNA reads as TGTGCCTGGACCCTAGCGGGAGCCTACGAGCAGTACTTC.

V usage is TRBV11-2 and J usage is TRBJ1-4; weak D call: TRBD1 (6 bases). This CDR3 comprises 18 residues. CDR1 is SGHAT, CDR2 FQNNGV, per germline. Trimming removed 3 bases at V and 0 bases at J, with 17 bases between. The CDR3 sequence is CASSLLGQRASTNEKLFF. CDR3 in DNA: TGTGCCAGCAGCTTGCTTGGACAGAGAGCTTCAACTAATGAAAAACTGTTTTTT.

The chain uses TRBV11-2 and TRBJ2-7, with 9 bases that match TRBD2. V trimming: 5 bases; J trimming: 4 bases; junction bases outside the gene matches: 9. The germline V gene has CDR1 SGHAT and CDR2 FQNNGV. The CDR3 totals 15 residues. CDR3 amino acids: CASSPSSGSGYEQYF. DNA for the CDR3: TGTGCCAGCAGCCCCAGTAGCGGGAGCGGGTACGAGCAGTACTTC.

The J gene is TRBJ2-5, the V gene TRBV7-9, with 8 bases fitting TRBD2. V dropped 5 bases and J dropped 11; count of bases not matched to a gene: 7. Per the germline V gene, CDR1 is SEHNR and CDR2 is FQNEAQ (reference sequence). The CDR3 consists of 12 residues. The CDR3 DNA reads as TGTGCCAGCAGCCCCGGGACTAGTGTTCAGTACTTC. Amino acids: CASSPGTSVQYF.

The gene calls are TRBV28 and TRBJ2-5; 9 nucleotides agree with TRBD1. The germline V gene has CDR1 MDHEN and CDR2 SYDVKM. The CDR3 covers 14 residues. V was pared by 4 bases and J by 5 bases, with 5 bases of the junction left unmatched. This chain's CDR3 is CASSSQGALETQYF. CDR3 DNA sequence: TGTGCCAGCAGTTCACAGGGGGCTTTGGAGACCCAGTACTTC.

The rearrangement links TRBV9 to TRBJ2-1; 9 bases align to TRBD2. This CDR3 is 15 amino acids long. CDR1 is SGDLS, CDR2 YYNGEE, per germline. J was trimmed by 2 bases and V by 2 bases; bases with no gene match: 2. The CDR3 protein is CASSVGLATYNEQFF. The CDR3 DNA sequence: TGTGCCAGCAGCGTCGGACTAGCGACCTACAATGAGCAGTTCTTC.

The CDR3 here is CASSPGVPNRADTEAFF. In DNA, the CDR3 is TGTGCCAGCTCACCGGGAGTCCCAAACAGGGCCGACACTGAAGCTTTCTTT. This chain joins TRBV18 and TRBJ1-1, with D possibly matching TRBD1 (6 bases). This CDR3 is built from 17 residues. The V gene's germline CDR1 is KGHSH and CDR2 LQKENI. V lost 3 bases, J lost 3 bases, and 20 bases lay in between.

This clone was detected only once. The chain is built from TRBV27 and TRBJ2-3, with D perhaps matching TRBD2 (5 bases). From germline, CDR1 is MNHEY and CDR2 SMNVEV (reference sequence). The CDR3 has 14 amino acids. Trimming left V 5 bases short and J 2 bases short, with 11 bases between. CDR3 sequence (DNA): TGTGCCAGCAGTCCTCGAGGGTACACAGATACGCAGTATTTT. This gives the protein CASSPRGYTDTQYF.

The chain links TRBV18 to TRBJ2-5; D may be TRBD1 (5 bases). The CDR3 is made up of 14 amino acids. The germline V gene encodes CDR1 KGHSH and CDR2 LQKENI. With 2 bases removed from V and 2 bases from J, the gap between germline ends came to 9 bases. The CDR3 here is CASSPARQQETQYF. CDR3 DNA: TGTGCCAGCTCACCAGCGCGACAGCAAGAGACCCAGTACTTC.

V and J are TRBV6-5 and TRBJ2-7, with D tentatively TRBD1 (5 bases). V was shortened by 0 bases and J by 6 bases, with 15 bases between the two germline ends. The CDR3 contains 15 residues. Germline lookup yields CDR1 MNHEY and CDR2 SVGAGI. For the CDR3, the DNA is TGTGCCAGCAGTTACTCTGGCAGGGCGTTGGCCGAGCAGTACTTC. It codes for CASSYSGRALAEQYF.

This chain uses TRBV5-1 with TRBJ2-1, with D possibly TRBD2 on 5 matching bases. The CDR3 loop spans 15 amino acids. The germline gives CDR1 SGHRS, CDR2 YFSETQ. The ends were cut back, 0 bases at V and 6 bases at J, with 13 bases in the middle. CDR3: CASSLASGSFNEQFF. The CDR3 DNA is TGCGCCAGCAGCTTGGCCTCGGGGAGTTTCAATGAGCAGTTCTTC.

The chain recombines TRBV27 with TRBJ2-7; perhaps TRBD1 as D (6 bases). The CDR3 consists of 13 residues. Trimming pared 6 bases from V and 5 bases from J, leaving 14 bases between. Germline V gives CDR1 MNHEY, CDR2 SMNVEV (reference sequence). This CDR3 is CASRPQGSNEQYF. CDR3 coding DNA: TGTGCCAGCAGACCACAGGGTTCCAACGAGCAGTACTTC.

V and J are TRBV5-1 and TRBJ2-5, with 10 nucleotides matching TRBD2. This CDR3 spans 15 amino acids. The germline CDR1 and CDR2 sequences are SGHRS and YFSETQ. With 5 bases clipped from V and 5 bases from J, the junction kept 9 bases outside the gene matches. CDR3 sequence reads: CASSWTSGAGETQYF. Here the CDR3 DNA reads TGCGCCAGCAGTTGGACTAGCGGAGCGGGGGAGACCCAGTACTTC. The full variable domain, in which reference TRBV5-1 and TRBJ2-5 provide the parts outside the CDR3, is KAGVTQTPRYLIKTRGQQVTLSCSPISGHRSVSWYQQTPGQGLQFLFEYFSETQRNKGNFPGRFSGRQFSNSRSEMNVSTLELGDSALYLCASSWTSGAGETQYFGPGTRLLVL.

This chain uses TRBV18 with TRBJ1-2; perhaps TRBD1 as D (5 bases). The germline CDR1 and CDR2 sequences are KGHSH and LQKENI. V shed 5 bases and J shed 4 bases, with 11 bases lying between them. The CDR3 totals 13 residues. The CDR3 sequence is CASSDSGGYGYTF. The CDR3 nucleotides are TGTGCCAGCTCAGATAGCGGGGGCTATGGCTACACCTTC.

Regarding this clone: The germline gene is not matched at one end of the junction; a read error may be the cause. The chain combines TRBV15 with TRBJ2-1; 7 bases align to TRBD1. The CDR3 has 14 amino acids. The V gene's germline CDR1 is LNHNV and CDR2 YYDKDF (reference sequence). The CDR3 DNA reads TGTGCCACCAGCGGAGACAGGGCCTACAATGAGCAGTTCTTC. Its translation: CATSGDRAYNEQFF.

This chain joins TRBV6-6 and TRBJ2-5; D is perhaps TRBD1 (6 bases). V was cut by 5 bases and J by 5 bases, with 12 bases left in between. The CDR3 has 13 amino acids. Germline CDR1 MNHNY, CDR2 SVGAGI (reference sequence). CDR3 in amino acids: CASSRDTTETQYF. The CDR3 DNA follows: TGTGCCAGCAGTAGGGACACTACGGAGACCCAGTACTTC.

The chain recombines TRBV4-3 with TRBJ1-4; 12 positions match TRBD1. The CDR3 consists of 16 residues. J gave up 7 bases and V 2 bases, and 5 bases lay outside the gene matches. The germline CDR1 and CDR2 sequences are LGHNA and YSLEER. CDR3 nucleotides: TGCGCCAGCAGCCAATCGGGACAGGGGGCGAGTGAAAAACTGTTTTTT. Its translation: CASSQSGQGASEKLFF.

This clone appeared once. V gene TRBV27 combines with J gene TRBJ2-1, with 8 bases identical to TRBD2. CDR1 and CDR2 (germline): MNHEY, SMNVEV (reference sequence). After removal of 7 bases from V and 10 bases from J, the junction contained 9 bases not matched to a gene. The CDR3 totals 13 residues. The CDR3 DNA is TGTGCCAGCAAGTACGTGGGCGGGAGGGAGCAGTTCTTC. Residues: CASKYVGGREQFF.

The chain links TRBV7-9 to TRBJ1-4; no reliable D call. Trimming removed 6 bases from V and 6 bases from J, with 17 bases in between. This CDR3 has 15 residues. Per germline, CDR1 SEHNR and CDR2 FQNEAQ (reference sequence). The DNA for the CDR3 is TGTGCCAGCAGGGCCGACCGGACTTTGGATGAAAAACTGTTTTTT. Protein: CASRADRTLDEKLFF.

On this clone itself: The junction departs from germline at one end; a sequencing error may be responsible. The chain has TRBV18 and TRBJ2-2; TRBD2 aligns across 11 bases. Germline values: CDR1 KGHSH, CDR2 LQKENI. The CDR3 runs to 17 residues. The CDR3 here is CASSPQLAGVKTGELFF. The CDR3 nucleotides read TGTGCCAGCTCCCCACAACTAGCGGGAGTAAAGACCGGGGAGCTGTTTTTT.